This T cell receptor (beta chain) comes out of a study of radiotherapy plus CTLA-4 blockade in lung cancer. The study, taken as a whole, reports: The best prediction of response reportedly came from early blood T cell clone dynamics, with interferon-beta. Radiotherapy was combined with ipilimumab, and tumor-derived TCR clones then expanded in blood.

CDR3 size: 14 residues. Germline assignment: CDR1 MNHNS and CDR2 SASEGT. V lost 7 bases and J 7 bases, leaving 16 bases between the germline ends. In chemo-refractory metastatic non-small-cell lung cancer, patients got ipilimumab CTLA-4 blockade together with focal radiation. On this clone: The antigen remains unidentified.

The protocol was immunoSEQ multiplex PCR, while the TCRdb copy is restricted to in-frame clones and leaves out a portion. Seen here are around 99,000 clones, 70% to 90% observed once, and the top ten hold 4.5% to 6%. Sequencing used peripheral blood, obtained from a patient treated with radiotherapy plus ipilimumab. The receptor was derived from a human donor with non-small cell lung cancer that progressed on radiotherapy plus ipilimumab. The chain uses TRBV6-1 and TRBJ2-2, with a tentative D call TRBD2 (5 bases). This CDR3 reads CASNIGRGFGELFF. The CDR3 nucleotides read TGTGCCAGCAATATTGGGAGAGGGTTCGGGGAGCTGTTTTTT.